One TCR beta chain is described in this entry. Profiling relied on immunoSEQ multiplex PCR, and the TCRdb table lists in-frame clones only, not all of them. The sample records 150,000 or so clones, about four fifths being singletons. These data belong to a study of blood T cell repertoires in COVID-19. Trimming shortened V by 7 bases and J by 0 bases, and 13 bases separated the two germline ends. The length of the CDR3 is 15 residues. CDR1 and CDR2 from the germline V gene are SNHLY and FYNNEI. This sequence originates from a human donor with acute or convalescent COVID-19. The donor label of this sample is uncertain. The V gene is TRBV2, the J gene TRBJ1-3; no firm D call. The material sequenced was peripheral blood. The CDR3 spells CASTPPLNSGNTIYF. DNA of the CDR3: TGTGCCAGCACCCCCCCACTGAACTCTGGAAACACCATATATTTT.